This entry lists 4 T cell receptor beta chains sequenced from one sample in a study of human CD8 memory T cell subsets (dated by TCRdb to the early 2020s). Early differentiated memory cells that were CCR7+ PD-1+ TIGIT+ and had dysfunctional, exhausted-like traits were classified as progenitor exhausted-like memory CD8+ T cells (TPEX). The run used a NextSeq 550. A Human TCR Profiling Kit was used to prepare UMI-labeled 5' RACE TCRbeta libraries. TCRdb reprocessed the reads, so every CDR3 protein sequence counts as one entry and DNA is not shown. The table for this sample records more than 9,000 distinct CDR3 sequences. Together, the top ten hold around 20% of the sample. Source material: CD8+ T cells from PBMCs. Receptors were obtained from a human donor in good health.

The chain is built from TRBV27 and TRBJ2-1. The CDR3 covers 13 residues. Germline assignment: CDR1 MNHEY and CDR2 SMNVEV (reference sequence). The CDR3 sequence is CASSLTPNNEQFF.

The CDR3 spells CATSGLTGEQYF. The chain combines TRBV19 with TRBJ2-7; the D call from TCRdb, TRBD2, cannot be confirmed without DNA. The V gene's germline CDR1 is LNHDA and CDR2 SQIVND (reference sequence). The CDR3 has 12 residues.

The chain is built from TRBV4-3 and TRBJ2-7; TCRdb lists TRBD2, though no DNA is available to test this call. Germline V gene data show CDR1 as LGHNA and CDR2 as YSLEER. This CDR3 has 15 amino acids. The CDR3 sequence: CASSQGGTSGYEQYF.

The chain couples TRBV27 to TRBJ1-5. Per the germline V gene, CDR1 is MNHEY and CDR2 is SMNVEV (reference sequence). CDR3 length: 13 amino acids. CDR3 in amino acids: CASRGFGNQPQHF.